This TCR beta chain was obtained from a study of spatial heterogeneity in lung cancer. Study-level background: Consistently, beta-chain sequences turned up in larger numbers than alpha-chain sequences did.

Via MiXCR, TCRdb re-called the 5' RACE reads, giving one row per CDR3 protein. The table has around 37,000 distinct CDR3 sequences, less than 9.5% seen once. Specified time point: sample taken at primary tumor resection. Donation came from around 72 patients with untreated early-stage non-small cell lung cancer. This CDR3 region has 13 residues. With 1 base removed from V and 14 bases from J, the gap between germline ends came to 12 bases. Germline V gene data show CDR1 as SGHTA and CDR2 as FQGNSA. This clonotype appeared many times. The source of this sequence is a female donor with early-stage non-small cell lung cancer. The starting material was PBMCs, obtained at surgery. V gene TRBV7-2 combines with J gene TRBJ1-6, with D possibly being TRBD1 (5 bases). The CDR3 loop reads CASSLVQGRSLHF. DNA of the CDR3: TGTGCCAGCAGCTTAGTTCAGGGCCGATCCCTCCACTTT.